This T cell receptor beta chain was captured by sequencing in a study of PD-L1 blockade in urothelial cancer. Across the whole study: Atezolizumab, begun by patients around 2014, was given at 1,200 mg intravenously every 3 weeks. Blood samples had a median of 141,255 T cells, more than 65,000 unique TCRs, and clonality around 0.08. Most patients, about 85% of the roughly 30, were males with bladder-origin cancer. Researchers looked at the blood 3 weeks (second dose) and 6 weeks after treatment began.

The ends lost 1 base at V and 3 bases at J; junction bases unmatched: 10. CDR1 is LNHNV, CDR2 YYDKDF, per germline (reference sequence). This CDR3 has 18 amino acids. Clones were sequenced by immunoSEQ multiplex PCR, and TCRdb holds only the in-frame ones, with some missing. The sample records 45,000 to 55,000 clones, approximately 83% being singletons. The time point: peripheral blood 6 weeks after treatment start. The gene calls are TRBV15 and TRBJ1-1; 11 bases match TRBD1. The clonotype originates from a man in his fifties or sixties with urothelial cancer. The sample here was PBMCs, taken around atezolizumab (anti-PD-L1) treatment. Here the CDR3 DNA reads TGTGCCACCAGCAGAGCCTTCCTCGGACAGGGGGCAGACACTGAAGCTTTCTTT. Its translation is CATSRAFLGQGADTEAFF. Full variable domain (rest looked up from reference TRBV15 and TRBJ1-1): DAMVIQNPRYQVTQFGKPVTLSCSQTLNHNVMYWYQQKSSQAPKLLFHYYDKDFNNEADTPDNFQSRRPNTSFCFLDIRSPGLGDTAMYLCATSRAFLGQGADTEAFFGQGTRLTVV.